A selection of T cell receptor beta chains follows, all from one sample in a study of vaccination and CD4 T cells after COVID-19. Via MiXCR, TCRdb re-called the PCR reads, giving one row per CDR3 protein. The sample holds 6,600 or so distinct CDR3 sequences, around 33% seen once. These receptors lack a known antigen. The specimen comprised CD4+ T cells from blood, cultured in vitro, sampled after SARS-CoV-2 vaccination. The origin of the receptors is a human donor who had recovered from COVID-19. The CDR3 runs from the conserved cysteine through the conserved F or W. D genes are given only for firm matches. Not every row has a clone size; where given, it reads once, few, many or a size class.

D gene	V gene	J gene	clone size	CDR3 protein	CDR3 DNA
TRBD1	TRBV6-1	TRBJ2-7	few	CASSEAGRGSAYEQYF	TGTGCCAGCAGTGAAGCGGGCAGGGGGTCCGCCTACGAGCAGTACTTC
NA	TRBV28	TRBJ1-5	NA	CASSDNSGGGNQPQHF	TGTGCCAGCAGTGATAACAGTGGAGGGGGCAATCAGCCCCAGCATTTT
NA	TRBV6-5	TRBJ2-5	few	CASSYRSEMRGYYQETQYF	TGTGCCAGCAGTTATCGTTCTGAAATGCGGGGATATTACCAAGAGACCCAGTACTTC
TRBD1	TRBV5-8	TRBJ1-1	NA	CASSLQGARTEAFF	TGTGCCAGCAGCTTGCAGGGGGCGAGGACTGAAGCTTTCTTT
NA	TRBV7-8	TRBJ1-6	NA	CASSLQEGSPLHF	TGTGCCAGCAGCTTACAGGAGGGTTCACCCCTCCACTTT
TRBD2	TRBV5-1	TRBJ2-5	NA	CASSSAGAGVGTQYF	TGCGCCAGCAGCTCGGCCGGAGCGGGGGTAGGCACCCAGTACTTC
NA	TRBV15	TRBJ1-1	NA	CATSRDRVLNTEAFF	TGTGCCACCAGCAGAGACAGGGTATTGAACACTGAAGCTTTCTTT
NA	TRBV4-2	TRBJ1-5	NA	CASSQESGGLERQPQHF	TGTGCCAGCAGCCAAGAGTCCGGGGGGCTGGAGCGTCAGCCCCAGCATTTT
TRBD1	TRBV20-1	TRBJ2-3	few	CSAREPGTGFTDTQYF	TGCAGTGCTAGAGAACCGGGGACAGGGTTCACAGATACGCAGTATTTT
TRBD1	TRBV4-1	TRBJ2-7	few	CASSQVRAGGSYEQYF	TGCGCCAGCAGCCAAGTTCGGGCAGGGGGCTCCTACGAGCAGTACTTC
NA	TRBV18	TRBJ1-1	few	CASSPTRADTEAFF	TGTGCCAGCTCCCCGACCAGGGCGGACACTGAAGCTTTCTTT
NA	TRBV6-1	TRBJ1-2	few	CASGRGGYGYTF	TGTGCCAGTGGGAGGGGCGGCTATGGCTACACCTTC
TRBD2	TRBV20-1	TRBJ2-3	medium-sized	CSARASGGPGTDTQYF	TGCAGTGCCCGGGCTAGCGGGGGGCCGGGCACAGATACGCAGTATTTT
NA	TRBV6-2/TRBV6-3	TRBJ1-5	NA	CASTHPGGQPQHF	TGTGCCAGCACCCATCCTGGGGGTCAGCCCCAGCATTTT
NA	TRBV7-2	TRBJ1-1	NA	CASSFFQDAFF	TGTGCCAGCAGCTTTTTTCAGGACGCTTTCTTT
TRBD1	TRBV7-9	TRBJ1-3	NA	CASSFGTGLTNTIYF	TGTGCCAGCAGCTTTGGGACAGGTCTGACAAACACCATATATTTT
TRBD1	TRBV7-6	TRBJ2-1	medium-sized	CASSTTGGYYNEQFF	TGTGCCAGCAGCACGACAGGGGGCTACTACAATGAGCAGTTCTTC
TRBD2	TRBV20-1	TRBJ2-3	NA	CSAKGASGIGTQYF	TGCAGTGCTAAAGGAGCTAGCGGGATCGGTACGCAGTATTTT
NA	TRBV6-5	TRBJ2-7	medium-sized	CASSYNVAYEQYF	TGTGCCAGCAGTTATAACGTCGCCTACGAGCAGTACTTC
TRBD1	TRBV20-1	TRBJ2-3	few	CSATRQGITDTQYF	TGCAGTGCTACCAGACAGGGTATCACAGATACGCAGTATTTT
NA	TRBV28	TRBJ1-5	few	CASRTANQPQHF	TGTGCCAGTCGGACGGCCAATCAGCCCCAGCATTTT
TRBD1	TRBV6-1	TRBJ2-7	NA	CASGQGVTYEQYF	TGTGCCAGCGGACAGGGGGTTACCTACGAGCAGTACTTC
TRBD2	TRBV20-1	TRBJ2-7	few	CSARNLRLALYEQYF	TGCAGTGCTAGAAATCTTCGACTAGCGTTGTACGAGCAGTACTTC
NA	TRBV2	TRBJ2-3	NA	CAGRAGEQYTQYF	TGTGCCGGAAGGGCAGGGGAACAATATACGCAGTATTTT
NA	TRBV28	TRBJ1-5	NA	CASSRTDYSNQPQHF	TGTGCCAGCAGTCGGACGGACTATAGCAATCAGCCCCAGCATTTT
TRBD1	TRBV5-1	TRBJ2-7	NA	CASSTSDRVVDEQYF	TGCGCCAGCAGCACATCGGACAGGGTAGTAGACGAGCAGTACTTC
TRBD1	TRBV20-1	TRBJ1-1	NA	CSSKPATGGTEAFF	TGCAGCTCTAAACCGGCCACAGGGGGCACTGAAGCTTTCTTT
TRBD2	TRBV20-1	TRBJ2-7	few	CSARELAGPYEQYF	TGCAGTGCTAGAGAACTAGCGGGACCCTACGAGCAGTACTTC
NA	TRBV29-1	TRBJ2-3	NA	CSVSGVTSTDTQYF	TGCAGCGTTTCAGGGGTAACAAGCACAGATACGCAGTATTTT
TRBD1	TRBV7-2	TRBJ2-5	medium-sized	CASIIQGGTGETQYF	TGTGCCAGCATCATCCAAGGCGGGACAGGGGAGACCCAGTACTTC
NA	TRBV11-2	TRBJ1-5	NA	CASSLDGGNQPQHF	TGTGCCAGCAGCTTAGACGGAGGCAATCAGCCCCAGCATTTT
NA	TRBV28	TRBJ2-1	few	CASSLGTFYNEQFF	TGTGCCAGCAGTCTGGGGACTTTCTACAATGAGCAGTTCTTC
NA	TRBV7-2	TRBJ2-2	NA	CASSAYTGELFF	TGTGCCAGCAGCGCATACACCGGGGAGCTGTTTTTT
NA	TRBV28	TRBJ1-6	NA	CASRGQIDSPLHF	TGTGCCAGCAGAGGACAGATAGATTCACCCCTCCACTTT
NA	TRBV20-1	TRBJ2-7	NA	CSVAVSSYEQYF	TGCAGCGTAGCGGTGAGCTCCTACGAGCAGTACTTC
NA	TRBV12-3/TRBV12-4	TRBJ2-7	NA	CASSLESGLGTYEQYF	TGTGCCAGCAGTTTAGAGTCAGGACTGGGCACCTACGAGCAGTACTTC